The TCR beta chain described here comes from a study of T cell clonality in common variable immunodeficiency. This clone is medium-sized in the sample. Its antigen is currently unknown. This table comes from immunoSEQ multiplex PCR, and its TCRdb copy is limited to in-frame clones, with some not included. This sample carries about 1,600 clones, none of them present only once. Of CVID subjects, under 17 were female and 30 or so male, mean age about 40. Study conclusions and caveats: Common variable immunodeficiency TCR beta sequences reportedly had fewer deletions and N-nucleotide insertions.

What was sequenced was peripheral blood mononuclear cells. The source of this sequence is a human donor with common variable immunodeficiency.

The sequenced CDR3 bases are TGCGCCAGCAGCTTGTCGGCAGGGGGCTTCTACGAG. Encoded protein: CASSLSAGGFYE. The CDR3 reads in full as CASSLSAGGFYEQYF. The J gene is TRBJ2-7, the V gene TRBV5-1; 8 bases are shared with TRBD1. The read terminates 3 residues before the CDR3 end, so the remaining end is supplied by the germline J gene. After removal of 1 base from V and 3 bases from J, the junction contained 6 bases not matched to a gene. Germline assignment: CDR1 SGHRS and CDR2 YFSETQ. The CDR3 spans 15 residues.